The rows below give T cell receptor beta chains drawn from one sample of a study of Ad26.COV2.S vaccination and SARS-CoV-2 variants. Here immunoSEQ multiplex PCR was the method, and the copy in TCRdb shows in-frame clones only, minus some. Counted here are a few hundred thousand clones, 83% occurring once; the ten biggest clones make up almost 7.5%. The material was peripheral blood, obtained in a trial of Ad26.COV2.S vaccine versus placebo. Source of these receptors: a person between 18 and 65 years old who received the Ad26.COV2.S COVID-19 vaccine or a placebo. The CDR3 runs from the conserved cysteine through the conserved F or W. D genes are given only for firm matches. Clone size appears in some rows only: once, few, many, or a class for an expanded clone.

j_gene	d_gene	v_gene	abundance	CDR3aa	CDR3nt
TRBJ1-3	.	TRBV27	.	CASSLLGGSSGNTIYF	TGTGCCAGCAGTCTGTTGGGCGGAAGCTCTGGAAACACCATATATTTT
TRBJ2-5	.	TRBV6-5	.	CASKRLHQETQYF	TGTGCCAGCAAGCGACTGCACCAAGAGACCCAGTACTTC
TRBJ2-3	TRBD1	TRBV24-1	.	CATSDLGGADTQYF	TGTGCCACCAGTGATTTAGGGGGCGCAGATACGCAGTATTTT
TRBJ2-5	.	TRBV5-6	.	CASSLWDPTQETQYF	TGTGCCAGCAGCTTGTGGGACCCAACCCAAGAGACCCAGTACTTC
TRBJ2-2	.	TRBV18	.	CASSPFLDPTLNTGELFF	TGTGCCAGCTCACCTTTCCTTGACCCTACCTTGAACACCGGGGAGCTGTTTTTT
TRBJ2-1	TRBD1	TRBV11-2	.	CASRDLTGRSYNEQFF	TGTGCCAGCAGGGATTTGACAGGGCGGTCCTACAATGAGCAGTTCTTC
TRBJ1-2	.	TRBV15	.	CATSRGLDFRGYTF	TGTGCCACCAGCAGAGGCCTGGATTTCCGGGGCTACACCTTC
TRBJ1-1	TRBD1	TRBV7-9	once	CASSPRGRDTEAFF	TGTGCCAGCAGCCCCAGGGGGAGGGACACTGAAGCTTTCTTT
TRBJ2-3	TRBD2	TRBV7-6	.	CASSSGLAGGLGDTQYF	TGTGCCAGCAGCTCCGGACTAGCGGGAGGTTTGGGAGATACGCAGTATTTT
TRBJ2-7	.	TRBV2	once	CASPGLLLLDEQYF	TGTGCCAGCCCAGGACTCCTCCTACTCGACGAGCAGTACTTC
TRBJ2-3	TRBD2	TRBV7-6	.	CASSLLSGGDTDTQYF	TGTGCCAGCAGCCTTTTAAGCGGGGGAGATACAGATACGCAGTATTTT
TRBJ1-5	.	TRBV10-3	.	CAISESAAYPAQHF	TGTGCCATCAGTGAGTCAGCAGCGTACCCCGCCCAGCATTTT
TRBJ2-3	.	TRBV29-1	.	CSVEEGAYTQYF	TGCAGCGTTGAGGAGGGGGCGTATACGCAGTATTTT
TRBJ2-4	.	TRBV7-3	.	CASSLKGQDGNIQYF	TGTGCCAGCAGCTTAAAGGGGCAGGACGGAAACATTCAGTACTTC
TRBJ2-5	.	TRBV19	.	CASSILGRETQYF	TGTGCCAGTAGTATTCTAGGGAGGGAGACCCAGTACTTC